These 23 T cell receptor beta chains were all obtained from the same sample, sequenced in a study of T cell changes during pregnancy in multiple sclerosis (dated 2019 in TCRdb). Library preparation used the immunoSEQ multiplex PCR assay. Held by TCRdb, this immuneACCESS table contains in-frame sequences only and omits some clones. Under half of the omission traces to an unresolved V gene where checked; the cause of the rest is unknown. The sample table records around 100,000 clones; 75% to 95% of these occur just once. The ten largest make up around 3% of the sample. This sample comprised peripheral blood, obtained in the second trimester of pregnancy. These receptors came from a female donor with multiple sclerosis, enrolled in a pregnancy study.

The chain links TRBV11-1 to TRBJ2-1, with TRBD1 identical over 9 bases. The CDR3 covers 16 residues. After removal of 8 bases from V and 7 bases from J, the junction contained 15 bases not matched to a gene. The V gene's germline CDR1 is SGHAT and CDR2 FQDESV (reference sequence). CDR3: CASLGVHRDRANEQFF. The CDR3 DNA reads TGTGCCAGCTTGGGGGTACACCGGGACAGGGCGAATGAGCAGTTCTTC.

The chain recombines TRBV6-5 with TRBJ2-7; TRBD2 matches 9 bases. Per germline, CDR1 MNHEY and CDR2 SVGAGI. The CDR3 consists of 15 residues. The V gene end was trimmed by 4 bases and the J gene end by 3 bases; junction bases not matched to a gene: 7. The CDR3 here is CASSSILAGDYEQYF. The CDR3 DNA sequence: TGTGCCAGCAGTTCCATCTTAGCGGGAGACTACGAGCAGTACTTC.

J is TRBJ2-2 and V is TRBV5-4; tentative D call: TRBD2 (5 bases). CDR1 and CDR2 from the germline V gene are SGHNT and YYREEE (reference sequence). The CDR3 totals 15 residues. The germline V and J ends were trimmed by 3 bases and 8 bases, with 17 bases remaining between them. Here the CDR3 reads CASSSVMEASGELFF. The CDR3 DNA reads as TGTGCCAGCAGCTCCGTTATGGAGGCGTCAGGGGAGCTGTTTTTT. The complete variable domain, with remaining parts taken from reference TRBV5-4 and TRBJ2-2, reads ETGVTQSPTHLIKTRGQQVTLRCSSQSGHNTVSWYQQALGQGPQFIFQYYREEENGRGNFPPRFSGLQFPNYSSELNVNALELDDSALYLCASSSVMEASGELFFGEGSRLTVL.

This chain connects TRBV5-8 to TRBJ2-3; 7 positions match TRBD1. Germline V gene sequence: CDR1 SGHTS, CDR2 YDEGEE. V trimming: 4 bases; J trimming: 3 bases; junction bases outside the gene matches: 8. The CDR3 sequence is 15 residues long. CDR3 in amino acids: CASSPEGQATDTQYF. The CDR3 DNA is TGTGCCAGCAGCCCGGAAGGACAGGCTACAGATACGCAGTATTTT. Supplemented by reference TRBV5-8 and TRBJ2-3, the full variable domain reads EAGVTQSPTHLIKTRGQQATLRCSPISGHTSVYWYQQALGLGLQFLLWYDEGEERNRGNFPPRFSGRQFPNYSSELNVNALELEDSALYLCASSPEGQATDTQYFGPGTRLTVL.

The J gene is TRBJ2-3, the V gene TRBV29-1, with a tentative D call TRBD2 (5 bases). In germline, CDR1 is SQVTM, CDR2 ANQGSEA. The CDR3 sequence is 16 residues long. V gave up 7 bases and J gave up 0 bases, with 20 bases separating them. CDR3 residues: CSESRVSGGSTDTQYF. CDR3 DNA sequence: TGCAGCGAAAGTCGGGTTTCTGGCGGGAGCACAGATACGCAGTATTTT.

The chain employs TRBV7-2 and TRBJ1-1; D is unresolved. Germline V gene lookup returns CDR1 SGHTA and CDR2 FQGNSA. This CDR3 has 11 residues. The germline V and J ends were trimmed by 1 base and 8 bases, with 5 bases remaining between them. The CDR3 coding sequence is TGTGCCAGCAGCTTAGTTCCAGAAGCTTTCTTT. It encodes CASSLVPEAFF.

This rearrangement joins TRBV28 to TRBJ1-2; 8 nucleotides agree with TRBD1. Germline trimming cut 1 base from V and 6 bases from J; bases unmatched to any gene: 4. Germline V gene lookup returns CDR1 MDHEN and CDR2 SYDVKM. The CDR3 loop spans 14 amino acids. The CDR3 DNA follows: TGTGCCAGCAGTTTATATGGACAGGGTGATGGCTACACCTTC. Amino acids: CASSLYGQGDGYTF.

The chain uses TRBV27 and TRBJ2-7; D not resolved. The CDR3 length is 13 residues. Trimming pared 3 bases from V and 3 bases from J, leaving 9 bases between. CDR1 is MNHEY, CDR2 SMNVEV, per germline (reference sequence). DNA for the CDR3: TGTGCCAGCAGTTTGCAGGTCCACTACGAGCAGTACTTC. It yields the protein CASSLQVHYEQYF.

Remarks on this clone: Within the sample, other DNA sequences also encode this same CDR3. The chain joins TRBV5-1 to TRBJ2-5, with D uncertain. This CDR3 region has 12 residues. Between the trimmed V and J ends, which lost 0 bases and 5 bases, there was a span of 5 bases. Germline V gives CDR1 SGHRS, CDR2 YFSETQ. The CDR3 nucleotides read TGCGCCAGCAGCTTGGTCGGTGAGACCCAGTACTTC. It translates to CASSLVGETQYF.

The chain has TRBV11-1 and TRBJ2-5, with 12 bases fitting TRBD2. The CDR3 has 15 residues. Germline lookup yields CDR1 SGHAT and CDR2 FQDESV (reference sequence). V lost 1 base and J lost 7; bases outside the gene matches: 4. CDR3 in amino acids: CASSLVASGRGTQYF. The CDR3 DNA is TGTGCCAGCAGCTTAGTGGCTAGCGGGAGGGGGACCCAGTACTTC.

The chain joins TRBV20-1 to TRBJ2-1; 7 bases are shared with TRBD2. CDR3 length: 11 residues. Per the germline V gene, CDR1 is DFQATT and CDR2 is SNEGSKA (reference sequence). V was pared by 4 bases and J by 8 bases, with 2 bases of the junction left unmatched. The chain's CDR3 is CSATLADEQFF. The CDR3 region has the DNA TGCAGTGCTACCCTAGCGGATGAGCAGTTCTTC.

The rearrangement links TRBV6-5 to TRBJ2-7; TRBD1 aligns across 7 bases. Germline V gene data show CDR1 as MNHEY and CDR2 as SVGAGI. V was pared by 5 bases and J by 2 bases, with 6 bases of the junction left unmatched. The CDR3 covers 14 residues. CDR3 bases: TGTGCCAGCAGTCGGACGGGACAGACCTACGAGCAGTACTTC. Translation: CASSRTGQTYEQYF.

The chain links TRBV11-3 to TRBJ2-1; the D gene is possibly TRBD2 (6 bases). This CDR3 contains 15 residues. Germline V lookup: CDR1 SGHNT, CDR2 YENEEA. The ends were cut back, 3 bases at V and 0 bases at J, with 9 bases in the middle. CDR3 loop: CASSFSGSSYNEQFF. The CDR3 nucleotides read TGTGCCAGCAGCTTTAGCGGAAGCTCCTACAATGAGCAGTTCTTC.

This chain connects TRBV11-2 to TRBJ2-1, with 10 bases that match TRBD2. The CDR3 loop spans 15 amino acids. The junction had 6 bases not matched to a gene; V was cut back by 5 bases and J by 5 bases. The germline V gene has CDR1 SGHAT and CDR2 FQNNGV. The CDR3 nucleotides are TGTGCCAGCAGCAAAAGCGGGAGGGCCCACAATGAGCAGTTCTTC. Residues: CASSKSGRAHNEQFF.

V and J are TRBV13 and TRBJ2-7; 10 bases agree with TRBD2. The trim removed 5 bases at V and 2 bases at J, leaving 3 bases unmatched. This CDR3 comprises 14 residues. Germline V CDR1 and CDR2: PRHDT, FYEKMQ (reference sequence). CDR3 in DNA: TGTGCCAGCAGCGGGACTAGCGCCACCTACGAGCAGTACTTC. Translating it yields CASSGTSATYEQYF.

The rearrangement uses TRBV5-8 and TRBJ2-5; a weak D match, TRBD2 (6 bases). The CDR3 spans 15 residues. Trimming pared 3 bases from V and 5 bases from J, leaving 17 bases between. Germline lookup yields CDR1 SGHTS and CDR2 YDEGEE. Here the CDR3 reads CASSSGASARETQYF. CDR3 coding DNA: TGTGCCAGCAGCTCCGGGGCTAGCGCGAGGGAGACCCAGTACTTC.

This clone appeared once. The rearrangement joins TRBV7-8 to TRBJ2-7, with 12 bases identical to TRBD2. The CDR3 is made up of 16 amino acids. Trimming took 5 bases from V and 2 from J; bases not matched to a gene: 7. Germline CDR1 SGHVS, CDR2 FQNEAQ. CDR3 loop: CASSQTTSGSPYEQYF. CDR3 in DNA: TGTGCCAGCAGCCAAACGACTAGCGGGAGCCCCTACGAGCAGTACTTC.

The chain joins TRBV25-1 to TRBJ1-2; 7 nucleotides match TRBD1. The CDR3 totals 13 residues. Looked up from germline, CDR1 is MGHDK and CDR2 is SYGVNS. V lost 1 base and J lost 5; bases outside the gene matches: 1. In DNA form, the CDR3 reads TGTGCCAGCAGTGAATCGGGACAGTATGGCTACACCTTC. The encoded protein is CASSESGQYGYTF.

The V gene is TRBV28, the J gene TRBJ2-5, with D perhaps TRBD1 (5 bases). Germline V gives CDR1 MDHEN, CDR2 SYDVKM. The V end lost 10 bases, the J end lost 5 bases, and 14 bases lay between the germline ends. CDR3 length: 12 amino acids. The CDR3 DNA reads TGTGCCACCTCAGGGATCAGGGAGACCCAGTACTTC. Its translation is CATSGIRETQYF.

V is TRBV5-4 and J is TRBJ2-1; 8 nucleotides line up with TRBD2. This CDR3 is 15 amino acids long. The junction had 8 bases not matched to a gene; V was cut back by 2 bases and J by 7 bases. CDR1 and CDR2 (germline): SGHNT, YYREEE (reference sequence). The CDR3 nucleotides read TGTGCCAGCAGCTTCGGCGGGGGGCCGGGGAATGAGCAGTTCTTC. Amino acids: CASSFGGGPGNEQFF.

V usage is TRBV5-1 and J usage is TRBJ2-7, with TRBD1 matching over 10 bases. Germline trimming cut 4 bases from V and 2 bases from J; bases unmatched to any gene: 6. This CDR3 has 15 residues. Germline V gives CDR1 SGHRS, CDR2 YFSETQ. The CDR3 sequence: CASSGGTGVTYEQYF. The DNA of the CDR3 is TGCGCCAGCAGCGGGGGGACAGGGGTCACCTACGAGCAGTACTTC. The complete variable domain, with remaining parts taken from reference TRBV5-1 and TRBJ2-7, reads KAGVTQTPRYLIKTRGQQVTLSCSPISGHRSVSWYQQTPGQGLQFLFEYFSETQRNKGNFPGRFSGRQFSNSRSEMNVSTLELGDSALYLCASSGGTGVTYEQYFGPGTRLTVT.

The chain recombines TRBV6-5 with TRBJ1-1; D ambiguous. Looked up from germline, CDR1 is MNHEY and CDR2 is SVGAGI. There are 14 residues in the CDR3. V was cut by 2 bases and J by 0 bases, with 7 bases left in between. CDR3 region: CASSYADMNTEAFF. CDR3 coding DNA: TGTGCCAGCAGTTACGCCGACATGAACACTGAAGCTTTCTTT.

The chain carries TRBV7-3 and TRBJ2-7; no firm D call. This CDR3 has 13 residues. V lost 0 bases, J lost 6 bases, and 9 bases lay in between. Per the germline V gene, CDR1 is SGHTA and CDR2 is FQGTGA. CDR3 sequence reads: CASSLTASSEQYF. The CDR3 coding sequence is TGTGCCAGCAGCTTAACGGCTAGTTCCGAGCAGTACTTC.